Listed here is a single T cell receptor (beta chain). Its antigen remains unidentified. After autologous stem cell transplantation all patients relapsed, and prior brentuximab vedotin exposure differed between cohorts. Patients had relapsed/refractory classical Hodgkin lymphoma with complete response, partial response or progressive disease as best response. The source of the sample is a study of PD-1 blockade in classical Hodgkin lymphoma. Sequencing used immunoSEQ multiplex PCR; TCRdb keeps in-frame clones, though not all of them. Of about 40,000 clones in the sample, around two thirds were seen once. Study conclusions and caveats: By cycle point C4D1, TCR diversity had risen significantly in CD4+ cells (but not CD8+ cells). Newly diagnosed patients had diversity similar to the baseline diversity of complete responders. Diminished baseline TCR diversity has been reported in newly diagnosed patients relative to healthy donors.

Germline loops: CDR1 PRHDT, CDR2 FYEKMQ (reference sequence). With 1 base removed from V and 4 bases from J, the gap between germline ends came to 10 bases. This CDR3 spans 14 amino acids. Sequencing was performed on peripheral blood mononuclear cells (PBMCs), taken at baseline. This TCR was recovered from a human donor with classical Hodgkin lymphoma. The chain joins TRBV13 to TRBJ1-1; D may be TRBD1 (5 bases). Here the CDR3 reads CASSLETRGTEAFF. DNA of the CDR3: TGTGCCAGCAGCTTAGAAACGAGGGGCACTGAAGCTTTCTTT.